This T cell receptor (beta chain) was observed in a study of T-cell memory formation after mild COVID-19. The wider study: Clusters were largely donor specific. Points from the study as a whole: Pre-infection memory contained some responding clones, which suggested that cross-reactive memory had joined. Proof of SARS-CoV-2 specificity was absent for the second-wave clones that crested on day 37.

Comment on this clonotype: Antigen unknown.

Constant-segment-primed 5'RACE gave TCR alpha and TCR beta cDNA libraries with sample barcodes and UMIs. One entry per CDR3 protein results from TCRdb running MiXCR on the 5' RACE reads. The repertoire holds about 180,000 distinct CDR3 sequences, with about 18% as singletons. The CDR3 is made up of 19 amino acids. Germline trimming cut 6 bases from V and 0 bases from J; bases unmatched to any gene: 13. Germline lookup yields CDR1 MGHDK and CDR2 SYGVNS. This TCR was recovered from a man aged 18 to 35 who had mild COVID-19 (a few samples of this study predate the infection). Cell type and time point are not known. The source material was PBMCs or a T cell subset sorted from them (not recorded which). The V call is TRBV25-1, the J call TRBJ2-1; 11 bases line up with TRBD1. As DNA, the CDR3 is TGTGCCAGCAGGAAGGACAGGGGGCCGAAGCAAAGCTCCTACAATGAGCAGTTCTTC. This gives the protein CASRKDRGPKQSSYNEQFF.